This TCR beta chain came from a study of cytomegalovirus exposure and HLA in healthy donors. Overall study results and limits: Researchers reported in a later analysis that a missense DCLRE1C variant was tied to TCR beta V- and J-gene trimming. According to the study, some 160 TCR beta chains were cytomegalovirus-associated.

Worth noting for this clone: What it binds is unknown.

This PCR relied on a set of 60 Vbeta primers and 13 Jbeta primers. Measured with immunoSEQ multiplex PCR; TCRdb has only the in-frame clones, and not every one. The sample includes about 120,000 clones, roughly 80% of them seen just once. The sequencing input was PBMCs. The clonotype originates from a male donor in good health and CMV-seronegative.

CDR3 sequence (DNA): TGTGCCAGTAGTTGGCGAAACACCATATATTTT. It translates to CASSWRNTIYF. The genes are TRBV19 and TRBJ1-3; D gene ambiguous. Germline V lookup: CDR1 LNHDA, CDR2 SQIVND (reference sequence). The CDR3 totals 11 residues. The germline V and J ends were trimmed by 5 bases and 5 bases, with 4 bases remaining between them.